The 30 T cell receptor beta chains reported below all come from one sample, sequenced in a study of shared T cell receptors in the human thymus. Data came from immunoSEQ multiplex PCR; TCRdb stores just in-frame clones and leaves some out. The sample consists of around 730,000 clones, 70% to 90% of them appearing once. These data also formed part of another study, on human thymus T cells.

The sequenced sample was thymocytes. The origin of the receptors is a girl less than two years old with a congenital heart defect.

V gene TRBV11-2 combines with J gene TRBJ2-1, with D possibly being TRBD2 (5 bases). The CDR3 length is 15 residues. V was clipped by 2 bases and J by 9 bases, with 17 bases between them. Germline values: CDR1 SGHAT, CDR2 FQNNGV. CDR3 sequence reads: CASSLKPREAVEQFF. CDR3 nucleotides: TGTGCCAGCAGCTTAAAGCCTAGAGAAGCGGTTGAGCAGTTCTTC.

This chain links TRBV5-1 with TRBJ1-1, with D perhaps matching TRBD1 (5 bases). The V and J ends lost 4 bases and 4 bases respectively, with 20 bases between them. The CDR3 runs 16 residues. Germline V CDR1 and CDR2: SGHRS, YFSETQ. The CDR3 sequence: CASSGDAQGLGTEAFF. The CDR3 DNA reads TGCGCCAGCAGCGGGGATGCCCAGGGTTTAGGCACTGAAGCTTTCTTT.

This rearrangement joins TRBV28 to TRBJ2-7, with a possible D match to TRBD2 (6 bases). This CDR3 spans 15 amino acids. Germline V gene sequence: CDR1 MDHEN, CDR2 SYDVKM. The ends were cut back, 5 bases at V and 7 bases at J, with 21 bases in the middle. Written as DNA, the CDR3 is TGTGCCAGCAGTCCCGGGACTTGTACGATTGGAGAGCAGTACTTC. It encodes CASSPGTCTIGEQYF.

V and J are TRBV29-1 and TRBJ2-2, with 10 bases identical to TRBD1. The V and J ends lost 7 bases and 3 bases, in that order; junction bases with no gene match: 2. CDR1 and CDR2 (germline): SQVTM, ANQGSEA. CDR3 length: 13 amino acids. CDR3 region: CSAGTGDTGELFF. The CDR3 region has the DNA TGCAGCGCCGGGACAGGGGACACCGGGGAGCTGTTTTTT.

This chain connects TRBV29-1 to TRBJ1-6, with D possibly being TRBD1 (6 bases). Germline V gene data show CDR1 as SQVTM and CDR2 as ANQGSEA. Trimming pared 3 bases from V and 0 bases from J, leaving 12 bases between. CDR3 length equals 16 residues. CDR3 sequence reads: CSVEGAASSYNSPLHF. CDR3 DNA sequence: TGCAGCGTTGAGGGGGCGGCTAGCTCCTATAATTCACCCCTCCACTTT.

V is TRBV4-1 and J is TRBJ1-5; D not resolved. Germline V gene data show CDR1 as MGHRA and CDR2 as YSYEKL. CDR3 length: 16 amino acids. The V end was cut by 0 bases, the J end by 3 bases, with 12 bases between. CDR3 in amino acids: CASSQDPPQDNQPQHF. The CDR3 DNA reads as TGCGCCAGCAGCCAAGATCCCCCGCAGGACAATCAGCCCCAGCATTTT.

This rearrangement joins TRBV29-1 to TRBJ2-1, with D possibly matching TRBD2 (6 bases). Germline CDR1 is SQVTM and CDR2 is ANQGSEA. The CDR3 extends over 11 amino acids. CDR3 sequence reads: CNVGGNDEQFF. As DNA, the CDR3 is TGCAACGTCGGAGGGAACGATGAGCAGTTCTTC.

V usage is TRBV5-6 and J usage is TRBJ1-4; no reliable D call. The CDR3 contains 14 residues. The germline CDR1 and CDR2 sequences are SGHDT and YYEEEE. V was shortened by 2 bases and J by 8 bases, with 13 bases between the two germline ends. The DNA for the CDR3 is TGTGCCAGCAGCTTAAGGGCCGGCGGGGAAAAACTGTTTTTT. Translating gives CASSLRAGGEKLFF. The complete variable domain, with remaining parts taken from reference TRBV5-6 and TRBJ1-4, reads DAGVTQSPTHLIKTRGQQVTLRCSPKSGHDTVSWYQQALGQGPQFIFQYYEEEERQRGNFPDRFSGHQFPNYSSELNVNALLLGDSALYLCASSLRAGGEKLFFGSGTQLSVL.

CDR3 sequence reads: CASSLEGDSGANVLTF. The CDR3 DNA reads TGCGCCAGCAGCTTGGAGGGGGACTCTGGGGCCAACGTCCTGACTTTC. The rearrangement links TRBV5-1 to TRBJ2-6, with D perhaps TRBD1 (6 bases). There are 16 residues in the CDR3. The germline gives CDR1 SGHRS, CDR2 YFSETQ. V gave up 0 bases and J gave up 0 bases, with 7 bases separating them.

Note on this clone: A junction end diverges from the germline sequence, so it may reflect a read error. The rearrangement links TRBV19 to TRBJ1-6, with 7 positions matching TRBD1. The CDR3 extends over 15 amino acids. Germline lookup yields CDR1 LNHDA and CDR2 SQIVND (reference sequence). The CDR3 is CASSLETGRGSPLHF. The DNA of the CDR3 is TGTGCCAGTAGTCTAGAGACAGGGCGCGGTTCACCCCTCCACTTT.

In the case of this clone: The sample carries other DNA sequences with the same CDR3. V is TRBV28 and J is TRBJ1-5, with 8 nucleotides matching TRBD1. The germline gives CDR1 MDHEN, CDR2 SYDVKM. CDR3 length equals 12 residues. Trimming took 6 bases from V and 7 from J; bases not matched to a gene: 2. For the CDR3, the DNA is TGTGCCAGCAGGACAGGGGCCCAGCCCCAGCATTTT. Translated: CASRTGAQPQHF.

The chain couples TRBV27 to TRBJ1-5; 7 bases align to TRBD1. The CDR3 loop spans 16 amino acids. Trimming cost V 4 bases and J 2 bases; bases outside gene matches: 8. Per the germline V gene, CDR1 is MNHEY and CDR2 is SMNVEV (reference sequence). The CDR3 region is CASSYGIDRGNQPQHF. The CDR3 DNA reads TGTGCCAGCAGTTACGGGATAGACAGGGGCAATCAGCCCCAGCATTTT.

The rearrangement links TRBV25-1 to TRBJ1-1, with TRBD1 as a possible D gene (5 bases). Trimming pared 4 bases from V and 6 bases from J, leaving 21 bases between. The CDR3 extends over 16 amino acids. CDR1 is MGHDK, CDR2 SYGVNS, per germline. In nucleotides, the CDR3 is TGTGCCAGCAGTGCCCGGGGGGGTTGGGGGGATCCTGAAGCTTTCTTT. This gives the protein CASSARGGWGDPEAFF.

The chain combines TRBV2 with TRBJ1-4, with D perhaps TRBD1 (6 bases). This CDR3 is built from 14 residues. Per the germline V gene, CDR1 is SNHLY and CDR2 is FYNNEI. V was trimmed by 7 bases and J by 4 bases, leaving 13 bases between them. Here the CDR3 reads CASIRGTYNEKLFF. The CDR3 DNA reads as TGTGCCAGCATTCGTGGGACATATAATGAAAAACTGTTTTTT.

This chain joins TRBV30 and TRBJ1-1, with 7 bases matching TRBD1. Trimming removed 2 bases from V and 1 base from J; junction bases left unmatched: 10. The V gene's germline CDR1 is GTSNPN and CDR2 SVGIG (reference sequence). The length of the CDR3 is 16 residues. CDR3 sequence (DNA): TGTGCCTGGAGTTCGGGACAGCCCAACAAGAACACTGAAGCTTTCTTT. Amino acid sequence: CAWSSGQPNKNTEAFF. The variable domain in full, completed from reference TRBV30 and TRBJ1-1, reads SQTIHQWPATLVQPVGSPLSLECTVEGTSNPNLYWYRQAAGRGLQLLFYSVGIGQISSEVPQNLSASRPQDRQFILSSKKLLLSDSGFYLCAWSSGQPNKNTEAFFGQGTRLTVV.

The rearrangement joins TRBV12-5 to TRBJ2-1; TRBD2 is a possible D gene (5 bases). The CDR3 length is 20 residues. Germline V CDR1 and CDR2: LGHNT, FRNRAP. The germline V and J ends were trimmed by 3 bases and 6 bases, with 30 bases remaining between them. The CDR3 region has the DNA TGTGCTAGTGGTTTCTCGGTAGGCCTAGCAGCTCCCTACTTCCTCAATGAGCAGTTCTTC. Protein product: CASGFSVGLAAPYFLNEQFF. Full variable domain (rest looked up from reference TRBV12-5 and TRBJ2-1): DARVTQTPRHKVTEMGQEVTMRCQPILGHNTVFWYRQTMMQGLELLAYFRNRAPLDDSGMPKDRFSAEMPDATLATLKIQPSEPRDSAVYFCASGFSVGLAAPYFLNEQFFGPGTRLTVL.

This chain uses TRBV28 with TRBJ1-1; D is ambiguous. Germline CDR1 is MDHEN and CDR2 is SYDVKM. This CDR3 has 12 amino acids. V lost 7 bases, J lost 11 bases, and 17 bases lay in between. CDR3 in amino acids: CASKMSLGCAFF. CDR3 DNA sequence: TGTGCCAGCAAAATGAGTCTAGGTTGCGCTTTCTTT.

The genes are TRBV11-2 and TRBJ2-1; 7 bases line up with TRBD2. Germline-derived CDR1 and CDR2 are SGHAT and FQNNGV. Losses at the gene ends were 0 bases for V and 6 bases for J; bases not matched to a gene: 5. This CDR3 has 15 residues. The CDR3 DNA reads TGTGCCAGCAGCTTAGATGGGGAGGGTCGCAATGAGCAGTTCTTC. The encoded protein is CASSLDGEGRNEQFF.

The chain is built from TRBV29-1 and TRBJ1-1; D may be TRBD1 (5 bases). Germline CDR1 SQVTM, CDR2 ANQGSEA. The V end was cut by 6 bases, the J end by 9 bases, with 11 bases between. This CDR3 is 10 amino acids long. This CDR3 reads CSVFRGKAFF. The CDR3 DNA is TGCAGCGTATTTCGGGGGAAAGCTTTCTTT.

Regarding this clone: The same CDR3 can be traced to other DNA sequences in this sample. This rearrangement joins TRBV20-1 to TRBJ2-3; no clear D gene. CDR1 and CDR2 (germline): DFQATT, SNEGSKA (reference sequence). This CDR3 has 11 amino acids. Trimming removed 1 base at V and 5 bases at J, with 4 bases between. CDR3 coding DNA: TGCAGTGCTAGAGGAGAAGATACGCAGTATTTT. Amino acid sequence: CSARGEDTQYF.

The V and J genes are TRBV5-6 and TRBJ2-3; TRBD2 matches at 12 bases. The CDR3 has 16 residues. Losses at the gene ends were 4 bases for V and 0 bases for J; bases not matched to a gene: 3. The germline V gene has CDR1 SGHDT and CDR2 YYEEEE. CDR3 in DNA: TGTGCCAGCAGCCAAGGACTAGCGGGGAGCACAGATACGCAGTATTTT. It encodes CASSQGLAGSTDTQYF. Using reference TRBV5-6 and TRBJ2-3 for the parts outside the CDR3, the full variable domain is DAGVTQSPTHLIKTRGQQVTLRCSPKSGHDTVSWYQQALGQGPQFIFQYYEEEERQRGNFPDRFSGHQFPNYSSELNVNALLLGDSALYLCASSQGLAGSTDTQYFGPGTRLTVL.

This rearrangement joins TRBV6-1 to TRBJ1-5; perhaps TRBD1 as D (6 bases). V was trimmed by 5 bases and J by 2 bases, leaving 10 bases between them. There are 14 residues in the CDR3. The germline gives CDR1 MNHNS, CDR2 SASEGT. The CDR3, as DNA: TGTGCCAGCAGTTATCACAGGGGCAATCAGCCCCAGCATTTT. Residues: CASSYHRGNQPQHF.

The gene calls are TRBV6-6 and TRBJ1-2; D is ambiguous. Per the germline V gene, CDR1 is MNHNY and CDR2 is SVGAGI (reference sequence). V lost 2 bases, J lost 7 bases, and 11 bases lay in between. CDR3 length equals 13 residues. CDR3 in amino acids: CASSYTDAGGYTF. The CDR3 DNA reads TGTGCCAGCAGTTACACAGACGCTGGTGGCTACACCTTC.

The rearrangement uses TRBV25-1 and TRBJ2-5; D gene uncertain. The CDR3 sequence is 15 residues long. Germline loops: CDR1 MGHDK, CDR2 SYGVNS. V was pared by 4 bases and J by 3 bases, with 15 bases between. CDR3 residues: CASSAAQRTKETQYF. DNA for the CDR3: TGTGCCAGCAGTGCGGCCCAGCGAACAAAAGAGACCCAGTACTTC.

V gene TRBV27 combines with J gene TRBJ2-6, with 12 bases that match TRBD2. This CDR3 region has 19 residues. The V gene's germline CDR1 is MNHEY and CDR2 SMNVEV (reference sequence). V shed 5 bases, J shed 4 bases, and the junction held 12 bases outside the gene matches. The CDR3 DNA reads as TGTGCCAGCAGTCCCCCTAGCGGGGGGGCGGTTGTGGGGGCCAACGTCCTGACTTTC. This sequence encodes CASSPPSGGAVVGANVLTF.

The chain recombines TRBV2 with TRBJ2-1; maybe TRBD1 (6 bases). CDR1 is SNHLY and CDR2 is FYNNEI in the germline V gene. V dropped 2 bases and J dropped 10 bases, with 18 bases sitting between them. CDR3 size: 15 residues. DNA for the CDR3: TGTGCCAGCAGTGAAAAAATTCAGGGGTCAGGAGAGCAGTTCTTC. Its protein product is CASSEKIQGSGEQFF.

V and J are TRBV29-1 and TRBJ1-1; D possibly corresponds to TRBD1 (6 bases). V lost 4 bases to trimming and J lost 0 bases, with 9 bases between them. Germline CDR1 and CDR2: SQVTM and ANQGSEA. CDR3 length: 13 amino acids. For the CDR3, the DNA is TGCAGCGTTGCCACAGGGATGAACACTGAAGCTTTCTTT. It specifies CSVATGMNTEAFF.

This sequence joins TRBV5-4 and TRBJ1-1; D unresolved. CDR1 SGHNT and CDR2 YYREEE come from the germline V gene (reference sequence). Trimming removed 0 bases from V and 7 bases from J, with 7 bases in between. This CDR3 spans 12 amino acids. CDR3 sequence: CASSLVAGEAFF. DNA for the CDR3: TGTGCCAGCAGCTTGGTCGCGGGTGAAGCTTTCTTT.

This chain connects TRBV29-1 to TRBJ2-7; 7 bases map to TRBD2. Germline CDR1 reads SQVTM; CDR2 reads ANQGSEA. Germline trimming cut 0 bases from V and 4 bases from J; bases unmatched to any gene: 3. There are 13 residues in the CDR3. The CDR3 sequence: CSVEDLGGYEQYF. In DNA form, the CDR3 reads TGCAGCGTTGAAGATCTCGGGGGGTACGAGCAGTACTTC.

This rearrangement joins TRBV19 to TRBJ1-2; TRBD1 might be the D (6 bases). Germline CDR1 is LNHDA and CDR2 is SQIVND (reference sequence). The CDR3 has 16 amino acids. Trimming left V 3 bases short and J 8 bases short, with 22 bases between. The CDR3 region is CASSMDGLGGVRGYTF. The CDR3 DNA sequence: TGTGCCAGTAGTATGGACGGACTAGGGGGGGTGAGGGGCTACACCTTC.